Listed here are 23 T cell receptor beta chains from one sample, sequenced in a study of T cells in Graves' hyperthyroidism and ophthalmopathy. RNA transcripts yielded amplified TCR beta CDR3 regions. Initially, a first-round RT-PCR of the TCR CDR3 employed the HTBI primer set. TCRdb re-analysed the multiplex PCR reads in MiXCR, keeping a single row per CDR3 protein. The profile shows approximately 620,000 distinct CDR3 sequences, approximately 15% of them singletons. Sequencing was carried out using blood. All receptors come from a middle-aged woman with Graves' ophthalmopathy.

The CDR3 loop reads CASSLGLRTGSNIQYF. In DNA form, the CDR3 reads TGTGCCAGCAGCTTAGGACTAAGGACAGGGTCTAACATTCAGTACTTC. This sequence joins TRBV7-2 and TRBJ2-4; the match to TRBD1 covers 8 bases. The CDR3 has 16 amino acids. Germline assignment: CDR1 SGHTA and CDR2 FQGNSA. V was pared by 1 base and J by 7 bases, with 9 bases of the junction left unmatched. Supplemented by reference TRBV7-2 and TRBJ2-4, the full variable domain reads GAGVSQSPSNKVTEKGKDVELRCDPISGHTALYWYRQSLGQGLEFLIYFQGNSAPDKSGLPSDRFSAERTGGSVSTLTIQRTQQEDSAVYLCASSLGLRTGSNIQYFGAGTRLSVL.

This clonotype was detected ten times or more. The J gene is TRBJ2-3, the V gene TRBV5-1; TRBD2 aligns across 9 bases. Germline values: CDR1 SGHRS, CDR2 YFSETQ. The CDR3 spans 18 residues. With V trimmed by 1 base and J by 2 bases, 11 bases remained unmatched. CDR3 nucleotide sequence: TGCGCCAGCAGCTTGAGGGATTTGCGGGAGGGCCCCACAGATACGCAGTATTTT. This gives the protein CASSLRDLREGPTDTQYF.

The chain recombines TRBV7-9 with TRBJ1-4; 9 nucleotides line up with TRBD1. The CDR3 has 14 amino acids. V shed 4 bases and J 6 bases; nucleotides not matched to a gene: 3. Per germline, CDR1 SEHNR and CDR2 FQNEAQ (reference sequence). CDR3 sequence (DNA): TGTGCCAGCAGCTCCCGGGACAGGGATGAAAAACTGTTTTTT. It is translated as CASSSRDRDEKLFF.

This clonotype showed up many times. J is TRBJ2-1 and V is TRBV28, with D possibly TRBD1 on 5 matching bases. There are 13 residues in the CDR3. V was pared by 6 bases and J by 7 bases, with 13 bases between. CDR1 and CDR2 (germline): MDHEN, SYDVKM. The CDR3 region is CASRDTQENEQFF. The CDR3 DNA reads TGTGCCAGCAGGGACACACAGGAAAATGAGCAGTTCTTC.

The chain combines TRBV7-8 with TRBJ2-1; no reliable D call. Per the germline V gene, CDR1 is SGHVS and CDR2 is FQNEAQ. Trimming left V 3 bases short and J 4 bases short, with 10 bases between. The CDR3 loop spans 14 amino acids. The DNA for the CDR3 is TGTGCCAGCAGCTTTGTCGAGAGTTACAATGAGCAGTTCTTC. Translating gives CASSFVESYNEQFF. The full variable domain, rest sourced from reference TRBV7-8 and TRBJ2-1, is GAGVSQSPRYKVAKRGQDVALRCDPISGHVSLFWYQQALGQGPEFLTYFQNEAQLDKSGLPSDRFFAERPEGSVSTLKIQRTQQEDSAVYLCASSFVESYNEQFFGPGTRLTVL.

This clonotype was recorded at least ten times. The chain uses TRBV20-1 and TRBJ2-1; 15 bases match TRBD2. This CDR3 has 18 amino acids. Germline V gene lookup returns CDR1 DFQATT and CDR2 SNEGSKA (reference sequence). V gave up 5 bases and J gave up 5 bases; unmatched junction bases: 13. This chain's CDR3 is CSAPGTSGRIETHNEQFF. CDR3 DNA: TGCAGTGCTCCTGGGACTAGCGGGAGGATCGAAACACACAATGAGCAGTTCTTC.

Of note for this clonotype: A read error may be the cause here, since a much bigger clone is one base away. The rearrangement links TRBV4-1 to TRBJ1-2; D is ambiguous. The CDR3 is made up of 16 amino acids. V was trimmed by 1 base and J by 6 bases, leaving 18 bases between them. CDR1 is MGHRA, CDR2 YSYEKL, per germline. CDR3 region: CASSQGPNCLAHGYTF. CDR3 DNA sequence: TGCGCCAGCAGCCAAGGCCCCAACTGCCTAGCACATGGCTACACCTTC.

At least ten counts were recorded for this clonotype. The chain carries TRBV12-3 or TRBV12-4 and TRBJ2-7; D might be TRBD1 (5 bases). Trimming removed 4 bases at V and 8 bases at J, with 12 bases between. This CDR3 is 12 amino acids long. The CDR3, as DNA: TGTGCCAGCAGTTCGGACAATCTCAAGCAGTACTTC. The encoded protein is CASSSDNLKQYF.

The chain has TRBV18 and TRBJ2-5, with no clear D. CDR3 length: 16 residues. In germline, CDR1 is KGHSH, CDR2 LQKENI. Between the trimmed V and J ends, which lost 2 bases and 1 base, there was a span of 14 bases. As DNA, the CDR3 is TGTGCCAGCTCACCAACCATCGGCAGGCCCCAAGAGACCCAGTACTTC. Its protein is CASSPTIGRPQETQYF.

This clonotype has a single count. This could be a read error, since a much larger clone is one nucleotide away. The J gene is TRBJ2-7, the V gene TRBV5-1; D perhaps matches TRBD2 (5 bases). This CDR3 has 15 residues. Germline-derived CDR1 and CDR2 are SGHRS and YFSETQ. CDR3 residues: CANSLEEVIIGEQYF. DNA for the CDR3: TGCGCCAACAGCTTGGAGGAGGTCATCATCGGCGAGCAGTACTTC.

The CDR3 bases are TGTGCCAGCAGCTCCTCACCGGGAAACTATAATTCACCCCTCCACTTT. Translation: CASSSSPGNYNSPLHF. V is TRBV5-6 and J is TRBJ1-6; D is unclear. The CDR3 is 16 residues long. V gave up 3 bases and J gave up 3 bases, with 13 bases separating them. The V gene's germline CDR1 is SGHDT and CDR2 YYEEEE.

The chain employs TRBV19 and TRBJ2-1; the D gene is possibly TRBD1 (6 bases). V lost 3 bases and J 6 bases, leaving 18 bases between the germline ends. Looked up from germline, CDR1 is LNHDA and CDR2 is SQIVND (reference sequence). The CDR3 consists of 16 residues. CDR3 bases: TGTGCCAGTAGTATGAGGGTACAGGGTTATCCCAATGAGCAGTTCTTC. This sequence encodes CASSMRVQGYPNEQFF.

The sample holds a few counts of this clonotype. A single base separates this from a much larger clone, so it may be a read error. J is TRBJ2-1 and V is TRBV6-2 or TRBV6-3; 11 bases are shared with TRBD2. Germline lookup yields CDR1 MNHEY and CDR2 SVGEGT. This CDR3 is built from 18 residues. The CDR3 DNA is TGTGCCGGCAGTTACTCATGGCTAGCGGGAGGAGGCTACAATGAGCAGTTCTTC. Translation: CAGSYSWLAGGGYNEQFF.

V is TRBV5-8 and J is TRBJ2-3; D may correspond to TRBD1 or TRBD2 (5 bases each). V dropped 0 bases and J dropped 6 bases, with 14 bases sitting between them. Germline loops: CDR1 SGHTS, CDR2 YDEGEE. The CDR3 is 15 amino acids. This CDR3 reads CASSLDGARSDTQYF. CDR3 DNA sequence: TGTGCCAGCAGCTTGGACGGGGCGAGGTCGGATACGCAGTATTTT.

In this sample, this clonotype turned up a few times. The chain carries TRBV30 and TRBJ2-5, with D perhaps TRBD2 (5 bases). Trimming took off 1 base at V and 5 bases at J, with 17 bases between the two ends. Per germline, CDR1 GTSNPN and CDR2 SVGIG (reference sequence). This CDR3 comprises 15 residues. The chain's CDR3 is CAWSGQTGSEETQYF. The CDR3 nucleotides read TGTGCCTGGAGTGGCCAGACGGGATCGGAGGAGACCCAGTACTTC. Based on the CDR3 plus reference TRBV30 and TRBJ2-5, the full variable domain is SQTIHQWPATLVQPVGSPLSLECTVEGTSNPNLYWYRQAAGRGLQLLFYSVGIGQISSEVPQNLSASRPQDRQFILSSKKLLLSDSGFYLCAWSGQTGSEETQYFGPGTRLLVL.

To note about this clonotype: The junction and the germline gene differ at one end; a read error may be behind it. The chain is built from TRBV12-3 or TRBV12-4 and TRBJ1-2; unclear D gene. The CDR3 spans 13 residues. CDR3 bases: TGTGCCAGCAGGAAATACCCTAACCATGGCTACACCTTC. Translated: CASRKYPNHGYTF.

This clonotype was seen more than once but under ten times. J is TRBJ2-4 and V is TRBV5-1; D is unclear. V lost 5 bases, J lost 8 bases, and 14 bases lay in between. Per the germline V gene, CDR1 is SGHRS and CDR2 is YFSETQ. The CDR3 sequence is 13 residues long. Here the CDR3 reads CASSKGKWDIQYF. The CDR3 DNA follows: TGCGCCAGCAGTAAAGGGAAGTGGGACATTCAGTACTTC.

This clonotype has a count of ten or more. The CDR3 sequence is CSAKRSVDTQYF. CDR3 coding DNA: TGCAGTGCTAAGCGGTCGGTAGATACGCAGTATTTT. The V and J genes are TRBV20-1 and TRBJ2-3, with D maybe TRBD2 (5 bases). The CDR3 contains 12 residues. Germline CDR1 is DFQATT and CDR2 is SNEGSKA (reference sequence). V lost 4 bases and J lost 5, with 10 bases in between.

Only a few counts were recorded for this clonotype. The genes are TRBV15 and TRBJ1-4, with D unresolved. The V gene lost 8 bases and the J gene lost 3 bases, with 4 bases spanning the gap. Germline V gene sequence: CDR1 LNHNV, CDR2 YYDKDF (reference sequence). The CDR3 is 11 amino acids. CDR3 DNA: TGTGCCACCCGGGCTAATGAAAAACTGTTTTTT. This translates into CATRANEKLFF.

CDR3 DNA sequence: TGTGCCAGCAGCCCAGGAGGGGCAGTAGGGGAAAACACCATATATTTT. Protein: CASSPGGAVGENTIYF. V and J are TRBV6-1 and TRBJ1-3, with D perhaps TRBD1 (5 bases). CDR3 length: 16 amino acids. Germline V gives CDR1 MNHNS, CDR2 SASEGT. Trimming pared 6 bases from V and 6 bases from J, leaving 21 bases between.

This clonotype was counted at least ten times. The chain recombines TRBV5-5 with TRBJ2-1; 11 bases agree with TRBD2. V shed 0 bases and J 7 bases; nucleotides not matched to a gene: 9. The CDR3 contains 17 residues. Germline assignment: CDR1 SGHKS and CDR2 YYEKEE (reference sequence). The CDR3 loop reads CASSLAGSGRASNEQFF. Here the CDR3 DNA reads TGTGCCAGCAGCTTGGCCGGTAGCGGGAGGGCCTCTAATGAGCAGTTCTTC. Combining the CDR3 with reference TRBV5-5 and TRBJ2-1 gives the whole variable domain DAGVTQSPTHLIKTRGQQVTLRCSPISGHKSVSWYQQVLGQGPQFIFQYYEKEERGRGNFPDRFSARQFPNYSSELNVNALLLGDSALYLCASSLAGSGRASNEQFFGPGTRLTVL.

Details on this clonotype: A much larger clone lies a single base off, so this may be a read error. The V gene is TRBV6-1, the J gene TRBJ1-4; D may be TRBD1 (5 bases). This CDR3 has 15 amino acids. Germline V gene sequence: CDR1 MNHNS, CDR2 SASEGT. CDR3 sequence: CTSSEVGGVNEKLFF. CDR3 DNA: TGTACCAGCAGTGAAGTAGGAGGGGTCAATGAAAAACTGTTTTTT.

The chain has TRBV18 and TRBJ2-5, with 11 nucleotides matching TRBD2. V shed 5 bases, J shed 2 bases, and the junction held 19 bases outside the gene matches. The germline gives CDR1 KGHSH, CDR2 LQKENI. This CDR3 comprises 20 residues. Written as DNA, the CDR3 is TGTGCCAGCTCAAATACGGACAGACTCATAGCGGGGGGGCGACAAGAGACCCAGTACTTC. It specifies CASSNTDRLIAGGRQETQYF.